This TCR beta chain was sequenced in a study of blood T cell repertoires in COVID-19. Study background: Samples taken during acute and convalescent COVID-19 were collected in the United States, Italy and Spain. T cells, B-cell-depleted T cells, or PBMCs supplied cDNA or gDNA.

Germline CDR1 and CDR2: SGHNT and YYREEE (reference sequence). V lost 0 bases to trimming and J lost 8 bases, with 17 bases between them. The CDR3 runs to 15 residues. Authors' analysis steps: Amplifying reference gene primers gave estimates of nucleated cell counts. TCRdb's table, derived via immunoSEQ multiplex PCR, lists solely in-frame clones and lacks some. From that table come the V and J calls and clone size; the DNA was used to work out D and trimming. Here the sample spans 150,000 to 160,000 clones, 78% being singletons. This sequence joins TRBV5-4 and TRBJ1-2; D call uncertain. The receptor was derived from a man older than 75 with acute or convalescent COVID-19. The sample taken for sequencing was peripheral blood. Here the CDR3 DNA reads TGTGCCAGCAGCTTGGCCGGCGGTAGCGGCCTAGGCTACACCTTC. Translated, it gives CASSLAGGSGLGYTF.